This entry lists 22 T cell receptor beta chains sequenced from one sample in a study of beta chain features in type 1 diabetes. All of the isolated RNA was reverse transcribed, so expressed TCRB transcripts were sequenced. The data were produced by immunoSEQ multiplex PCR, yet TCRdb's version contains in-frame clones alone and is incomplete. Of nearly 250,000 clones in the sample, roughly 15% were seen once. The specimen was naive CD4+ T cells from blood. Source of these receptors: a middle-aged woman in good health.

This rearrangement joins TRBV2 to TRBJ1-6, with 7 positions matching TRBD1. Trimming removed 9 bases from V and 5 bases from J; junction bases left unmatched: 4. The CDR3 sequence is 13 residues long. Germline values: CDR1 SNHLY, CDR2 FYNNEI. The CDR3 loop reads CARTGTDNSPLHF. CDR3 in DNA: TGTGCCAGAACGGGGACAGATAATTCACCCCTCCACTTT. The full variable domain, its missing parts supplied by reference TRBV2 and TRBJ1-6, is EPEVTQTPSHQVTQMGQEVILRCVPISNHLYFYWYRQILGQKVEFLVSFYNNEISEKSEIFDDQFSVERPDGSNFTLKIRSTKLEDSAMYFCARTGTDNSPLHFGNGTRLTVT.

In its sample, this clone was seen once. V is TRBV2 and J is TRBJ2-2; perhaps TRBD2 as D (6 bases). This CDR3 comprises 14 residues. CDR1 and CDR2 from the germline V gene are SNHLY and FYNNEI. Trimming took off 5 bases at V and 6 bases at J, with 13 bases between the two ends. The CDR3 spells CASSTLGGAGELFF. The CDR3, as DNA: TGTGCCAGCAGTACACTGGGAGGAGCCGGGGAGCTGTTTTTT.

The V and J genes are TRBV9 and TRBJ2-1; 14 bases align to TRBD2. V lost 4 bases to trimming and J lost 3 bases; unmatched junction nucleotides: 6. This CDR3 has 17 amino acids. The germline CDR1 and CDR2 sequences are SGDLS and YYNGEE. CDR3: CASSPRGLAGDYNEQFF. CDR3 DNA sequence: TGTGCCAGCAGCCCTAGGGGACTAGCGGGGGACTACAATGAGCAGTTCTTC.

In its sample, this clone was seen a few times. V and J are TRBV29-1 and TRBJ2-5; D gene unclear. The CDR3 is made up of 12 amino acids. Trimming took off 1 base at V and 3 bases at J, with 6 bases between the two ends. Germline CDR1 and CDR2: SQVTM and ANQGSEA. The CDR3 bases are TGCAGCGTTGAAGGGCTCGAAGAGACCCAGTACTTC. Amino acids: CSVEGLEETQYF.

In this sample, this clone turned up a few times. The genes are TRBV7-2 and TRBJ2-2; TRBD1 matches 9 bases. CDR3 length equals 16 residues. With V trimmed by 2 bases and J by 7 bases, 8 bases remained unmatched. Germline lookup yields CDR1 SGHTA and CDR2 FQGNSA. CDR3 amino acids: CASSLRNRGLSGELFF. The CDR3 nucleotides read TGTGCCAGCAGCTTAAGAAACAGGGGGCTCAGCGGGGAGCTGTTTTTT.

J is TRBJ1-1 and V is TRBV5-1; TRBD1 agrees at 9 bases. The CDR3 spans 14 residues. Germline lookup yields CDR1 SGHRS and CDR2 YFSETQ. Trimming took 3 bases from V and 10 from J; bases not matched to a gene: 10. CDR3 region: CASSYSPGQGVAFF. The CDR3 DNA reads as TGCGCCAGCAGCTACTCTCCGGGACAGGGAGTAGCTTTCTTT.

The chain combines TRBV7-2 with TRBJ1-3; 7 bases fit TRBD1. Germline V gene lookup returns CDR1 SGHTA and CDR2 FQGNSA. This CDR3 comprises 17 residues. V lost 1 base, J lost 4 bases, and 10 bases stayed unmatched. The CDR3 bases are TGTGCCAGCAGCTTAGTCAACCGCCGACAGGGCGGAAACACCATATATTTT. It encodes CASSLVNRRQGGNTIYF. The whole variable domain, remainder taken from reference TRBV7-2 and TRBJ1-3, is GAGVSQSPSNKVTEKGKDVELRCDPISGHTALYWYRQSLGQGLEFLIYFQGNSAPDKSGLPSDRFSAERTGGSVSTLTIQRTQQEDSAVYLCASSLVNRRQGGNTIYFGEGSWLTVV.

The chain combines TRBV4-1 with TRBJ2-3; 9 bases align to TRBD2. The CDR3 is made up of 14 amino acids. Trimming took 6 bases from V and 4 from J; bases not matched to a gene: 5. Germline V gives CDR1 MGHRA, CDR2 YSYEKL. CDR3 loop: CASRRLAVADTQYF. CDR3 bases: TGCGCCAGCAGAAGACTAGCGGTGGCAGATACGCAGTATTTT.

This clone was recorded many times. The chain joins TRBV4-3 to TRBJ2-7; TRBD1 aligns across 10 bases. The CDR3 contains 16 residues. Germline V gene lookup returns CDR1 LGHNA and CDR2 YSLEER. The V gene end was trimmed by 0 bases and the J gene end by 4 bases; junction bases not matched to a gene: 6. The CDR3 DNA sequence: TGCGCCAGCAGCCAAGATTCGACAGGGGGCCGGTACGAGCAGTACTTC. This codes for CASSQDSTGGRYEQYF.

This clone was picked up a small number of times. The V and J genes are TRBV25-1 and TRBJ2-1; TRBD2 matches at 7 bases. The CDR3 runs to 14 residues. Germline CDR1 is MGHDK and CDR2 is SYGVNS. Germline trimming cut 5 bases from V and 2 bases from J; bases unmatched to any gene: 3. CDR3 DNA: TGTGCCAGCAGTCTAGCGGTGACCTACAATGAGCAGTTCTTC. It is translated as CASSLAVTYNEQFF.

The chain joins TRBV12-5 to TRBJ2-5, with D possibly matching TRBD1 (6 bases). The V end lost 1 base, the J end lost 1 base, and 10 bases lay between the germline ends. The CDR3 runs 15 residues. Per the germline V gene, CDR1 is LGHNT and CDR2 is FRNRAP. The CDR3: CASGLGQGSQETQYF. The DNA for the CDR3 is TGTGCTAGTGGTTTGGGGCAGGGGTCCCAAGAGACCCAGTACTTC.

This chain joins TRBV20-1 and TRBJ2-7; TRBD2 is a possible D gene (6 bases). Trimming cost V 6 bases and J 7 bases, with 13 bases left between them. CDR1 is DFQATT, CDR2 SNEGSKA, per germline (reference sequence). This CDR3 region has 11 residues. CDR3 bases: TGCAGTGCCCCGGGGGTGGGGGAGCAGTACTTC. This translates into CSAPGVGEQYF.

This clone was recorded a few times. The chain carries TRBV29-1 and TRBJ1-2, with 11 bases lining up with TRBD1. Germline V gene lookup returns CDR1 SQVTM and CDR2 ANQGSEA. This CDR3 contains 15 residues. V lost 4 bases to trimming and J lost 5 bases; unmatched junction nucleotides: 9. The CDR3 protein is CSVALNGQGAYGYTF. DNA of the CDR3: TGCAGCGTTGCATTAAATGGACAGGGGGCTTATGGCTACACCTTC. The full variable domain, completed using reference TRBV29-1 and TRBJ1-2, is SAVISQKPSRDICQRGTSLTIQCQVDSQVTMMFWYRQQPGQSLTLIATANQGSEATYESGFVIDKFPISRPNLTFSTLTVSNMSPEDSSIYLCSVALNGQGAYGYTFGSGTRLTVV.

The J gene is TRBJ2-7, the V gene TRBV2; a possible D gene is TRBD2 (6 bases). This CDR3 is 13 amino acids long. Trimming removed 9 bases at V and 2 bases at J, with 14 bases between. CDR1 is SNHLY, CDR2 FYNNEI, per germline. The CDR3 bases are TGTGCCAGTGAAGGGACTGGAGCCTACGAGCAGTACTTC. Translation gives CASEGTGAYEQYF.

This clone was seen only a few times. This chain connects TRBV2 to TRBJ2-7, with D perhaps matching TRBD1 (6 bases). Between the trimmed V and J ends, which lost 6 bases and 5 bases, there was a span of 20 bases. This CDR3 contains 15 residues. In germline, CDR1 is SNHLY, CDR2 FYNNEI. The CDR3, as DNA: TGTGCCAGCAGCGTGGGAATTTGGGCAGGGGACGAGCAGTACTTC. This gives the protein CASSVGIWAGDEQYF.

This clone was seen only a few times. This chain uses TRBV5-1 with TRBJ1-6, with D tentatively TRBD1 (5 bases). The CDR3 is 16 amino acids. Looked up from germline, CDR1 is SGHRS and CDR2 is YFSETQ. Trimming took 4 bases from V and 5 from J, leaving 16 bases between them. This CDR3 is CASSRRGVEDNSPLHF. In nucleotides, the CDR3 is TGCGCCAGCAGCCGGCGGGGGGTAGAGGATAATTCACCCCTCCACTTT.

V and J are TRBV7-2 and TRBJ2-3; 8 bases match TRBD2. The germline V gene has CDR1 SGHTA and CDR2 FQGNSA. Germline trimming cut 5 bases from V and 3 bases from J; bases unmatched to any gene: 13. This CDR3 region has 17 residues. The CDR3 DNA sequence: TGTGCCAGCAGCATCCGGACTAGCTCAATAGCGACAGATACGCAGTATTTT. It encodes CASSIRTSSIATDTQYF.

The table lists this clone with a few counts. This chain uses TRBV18 with TRBJ2-1; the D gene is possibly TRBD1 (5 bases). The CDR3 has 12 amino acids. CDR1 and CDR2 (germline): KGHSH, LQKENI. V lost 3 bases and J lost 5, with 5 bases in between. CDR3 loop: CASSPTDNEQFF. In DNA form, the CDR3 reads TGTGCCAGCTCACCGACAGACAATGAGCAGTTCTTC.

This clone was counted only a few times. This chain links TRBV7-6 with TRBJ1-1, with no clear D. This CDR3 is built from 13 residues. Germline CDR1 is SGHVS and CDR2 is FNYEAQ. Deletions cut 5 bases from V and 3 bases from J, with 10 bases between. In DNA form, the CDR3 reads TGTGCCAGCAGCGCACAGCTGTACACTGAAGCTTTCTTT. Amino acid sequence: CASSAQLYTEAFF.

This clone has more than one count but fewer than ten. V and J are TRBV5-1 and TRBJ2-3, with 7 bases matching TRBD2. This CDR3 is built from 15 residues. J was trimmed by 8 bases and V by 0 bases; bases with no gene match: 9. The germline V gene has CDR1 SGHRS and CDR2 YFSETQ. Here the CDR3 DNA reads TGCGCCAGCAGCTTGGACGGGACTTCGGGGGGTACGCAGTATTTT. This encodes CASSLDGTSGGTQYF.

The V and J genes are TRBV5-4 and TRBJ2-1; TRBD2 matches at 9 bases. Germline values: CDR1 SGHNT, CDR2 YYREEE (reference sequence). CDR3 size: 16 residues. The J segment lost 7 bases and the V segment lost 5 bases, leaving 13 bases of the junction unmatched. DNA for the CDR3: TGTGCCAGCAGAGATCCAAGCGGGGGGTCGGGTAATGAGCAGTTCTTC. Its protein product is CASRDPSGGSGNEQFF.

The chain joins TRBV9 to TRBJ2-1, with 8 bases fitting TRBD2. With 6 bases clipped from V and 3 bases from J, the junction kept 8 bases outside the gene matches. The CDR3 runs to 15 residues. The germline V gene has CDR1 SGDLS and CDR2 YYNGEE. The CDR3 region is CASTPGLDIYNEQFF. The CDR3 DNA reads as TGTGCCAGCACTCCGGGACTAGACATCTACAATGAGCAGTTCTTC.